The table lists the clone carrying this T cell receptor (beta chain) with a few counts. Its antigen is unidentified. This entry is derived from a study of CD8 T cells in ankylosing spondylitis. Study-wide points: Disease-linked clones reportedly showed significant enrichment in matched ankylosing spondylitis synovial fluid. Characteristic of ankylosing spondylitis blood, it appeared, was a TCR beta motif comprising several highly homologous variants.

Using quantitative 5'-RACE with molecular barcodes, the authors made TCR beta libraries. From the 5' RACE reads, TCRdb called clonotypes with MiXCR, one entry per CDR3 protein. The data contain hundreds of thousands of distinct CDR3 sequences, about 10% of them singletons. CDR3 size: 14 residues. Trimming stripped 5 bases from V and 4 bases from J, with 14 bases between. Sequenced material: blood, either unsorted or a sorted T cell fraction (not recorded which). The TCR comes from a male donor with ankylosing spondylitis. The chain links TRBV12-3 or TRBV12-4 to TRBJ1-2; D is unclear. The CDR3 protein is CASSITGIFYGYTF. The CDR3 nucleotides are TGTGCCAGCAGTATTACCGGGATATTCTATGGCTACACCTTC.